These T cell receptor beta chains were read from a single sample in a study of identical twins. MiXCR, run by TCRdb on the 5' RACE reads, gives a single entry per CDR3 protein. Of roughly 240,000 distinct CDR3 sequences detected, approximately 7.9% appear once; the ten largest clones hold under 6.5%. The same data also went into a second study, on yellow fever vaccine responses in identical twins.

The sequencing input was CD8+ T cells sorted from blood. The receptors shown here come from a woman under 30 in good health. The CDR3 runs from the conserved cysteine through the conserved F or W. The D gene is left open where the match is weak. Rows may omit the clone size; those that give it use once, few, many or a size class.

J gene,clone size,D gene,V gene,CDR3 protein,CDR3 DNA
TRBJ1-4,few,NA,TRBV10-3,CAISESLGGAEKLFF,TGTGCCATCAGTGAGAGTTTGGGGGGAGCTGAAAAACTGTTTTTT
TRBJ1-1,many,NA,TRBV4-1,CASSVHRNTEAFF,TGCGCCAGCAGCGTCCACAGGAACACTGAAGCTTTCTTT
TRBJ2-1,many,NA,TRBV25-1,CASSEYRAQFF,TGTGCCAGCAGTGAATACAGGGCGCAGTTCTTC
TRBJ2-1,few,TRBD2,TRBV6-5,CASSYSASGGGYEQFF,TGTGCCAGCAGTTACTCGGCTAGCGGGGGGGGCTATGAGCAGTTCTTC
TRBJ2-3,few,NA,TRBV24-1,CATSDLRGAGTDTQYF,TGTGCCACCAGTGATTTGCGGGGGGCTGGCACAGATACGCAGTATTTT
TRBJ1-1,NA,NA,TRBV6-5,CASSSSAGATEAFF,TGTGCCAGCAGTTCCAGTGCGGGAGCCACTGAAGCTTTCTTT
TRBJ2-7,NA,NA,TRBV20-1,CSARDSALDEQYF,TGCAGTGCTAGAGATTCTGCGCTCGACGAGCAGTACTTC
TRBJ2-1,few,TRBD2,TRBV20-1,CSARGTSALLAALPDEQFF,TGCAGTGCTAGAGGAACTTCAGCCCTTCTAGCGGCCCTTCCAGATGAGCAGTTCTTC
TRBJ1-1,NA,NA,TRBV13,CASSFEGADTEAFF,TGTGCCAGCAGCTTCGAAGGGGCGGACACTGAAGCTTTCTTT
TRBJ1-4,few,TRBD1,TRBV2,CASSVWTGPNEKLFF,TGTGCCAGCAGTGTTTGGACAGGGCCCAATGAAAAACTGTTTTTT
TRBJ2-1,few,TRBD1,TRBV2,CASRRPGQGIANEQFF,TGTGCCAGCAGGAGACCGGGACAGGGTATTGCTAATGAGCAGTTCTTC
TRBJ2-3,few,TRBD2,TRBV9,CASSRLAGQFTDTQYF,TGTGCCAGCAGCCGACTAGCGGGGCAATTCACAGATACGCAGTATTTT
TRBJ1-1,many,NA,TRBV5-1,CASSLLPRDTEAFF,TGCGCCAGCAGCTTGTTACCCCGGGACACTGAAGCTTTCTTT
TRBJ1-6,few,NA,TRBV4-1,CASSPNRGPNSPLHF,TGCGCCAGCAGCCCGAACAGAGGACCTAATTCACCCCTCCACTTT
TRBJ2-1,NA,TRBD2,TRBV27,CASSWTSGGVLFNEQFF,TGTGCCAGCAGTTGGACTAGCGGGGGGGTTTTGTTCAATGAGCAGTTCTTC
TRBJ2-7,NA,TRBD2,TRBV25-1,CASRGSGSHEQYF,TGTGCCAGCAGGGGTAGCGGGAGTCACGAGCAGTACTTC
TRBJ2-3,few,NA,TRBV4-1,CASSQSMTDTQYF,TGCGCCAGCAGCCAGTCAATGACAGATACGCAGTATTTT
TRBJ2-1,medium-sized,NA,TRBV5-1,CASSHLRGPYNEQFF,TGCGCCAGCAGCCATCTCCGTGGGCCCTACAATGAGCAGTTCTTC
TRBJ2-7,many,NA,TRBV20-1,CSAREISSNSYEQYF,TGCAGTGCTAGAGAGATCTCCTCGAATTCCTACGAGCAGTACTTC
TRBJ2-5,many,TRBD2,TRBV2,CASSDPGLAGTQETQYF,TGTGCCAGCAGTGATCCGGGACTAGCGGGAACCCAAGAGACCCAGTACTTC
TRBJ2-7,NA,TRBD2,TRBV5-1,CASRGTSGRYKQYF,TGCGCCAGCAGGGGGACTAGCGGGAGGTACAAGCAGTACTTC
TRBJ2-5,NA,NA,TRBV5-1,CASSLGPEETQYF,TGCGCCAGCAGCTTGGGCCCGGAAGAGACCCAGTACTTC
TRBJ2-5,many,NA,TRBV28,CARDPRDIQETQYF,TGTGCCAGAGATCCCCGGGACATCCAAGAGACCCAGTACTTC
TRBJ2-2,NA,NA,TRBV7-8,CASSFRYRQGDTGELFF,TGTGCCAGCAGCTTTCGTTACCGTCAGGGAGACACCGGGGAGCTGTTTTTT
TRBJ1-5,many,NA,TRBV4-1,CASSQDPQTEFRNQPQHF,TGCGCCAGCAGCCAAGATCCCCAGACAGAATTTCGAAATCAGCCCCAGCATTTT
TRBJ2-1,few,TRBD2,TRBV5-5,CASSLASGDTEQFF,TGTGCCAGCAGCTTGGCTAGCGGGGACACTGAGCAGTTCTTC
TRBJ2-7,many,TRBD1,TRBV15,CATSNPGQGYEQYF,TGTGCCACCAGCAACCCGGGACAGGGCTACGAGCAGTACTTC
TRBJ1-6,few,NA,TRBV28,CASSLSGRYNSPLHF,TGTGCCAGCAGTTTATCAGGACGGTATAATTCACCCCTCCACTTT
TRBJ1-4,many,NA,TRBV12-3/TRBV12-4,CASSIATRGEKLFF,TGTGCCAGCAGTATAGCCACGCGGGGTGAAAAACTGTTTTTT
TRBJ2-2,NA,NA,TRBV27,CASSLGPSGELFF,TGTGCCAGCAGCCTAGGTCCATCCGGGGAGCTGTTTTTT
TRBJ1-3,NA,TRBD1,TRBV10-1,CASIFQGAYGNTIYF,TGCGCCAGCATTTTTCAGGGGGCGTATGGAAACACCATATATTTT
TRBJ2-3,many,TRBD1,TRBV5-5,CASSPGQGRNTQYF,TGTGCCAGCAGCCCAGGACAGGGGAGGAATACGCAGTATTTT
TRBJ2-7,few,NA,TRBV5-6,CASSPQGSYEQYF,TGTGCCAGCAGCCCCCAGGGGTCCTACGAGCAGTACTTC
TRBJ2-3,many,TRBD1,TRBV4-1,CASSQRQGLGTDTQYF,TGCGCCAGCAGCCAGAGACAGGGGCTCGGCACAGATACGCAGTATTTT
TRBJ2-1,NA,NA,TRBV7-2,CASSSYRLGRRNNEQFF,TGTGCCAGCAGCTCCTACCGACTAGGGAGGCGTAACAATGAGCAGTTCTTC
TRBJ2-1,NA,TRBD2,TRBV20-1,CSASLAEDNEQFF,TGCAGTGCTTCCCTAGCGGAGGACAATGAGCAGTTCTTC
TRBJ2-3,many,TRBD2,TRBV10-1,CARKNPPLAGGSTDTQYF,TGCGCCAGAAAAAATCCCCCCCTAGCGGGGGGTAGCACAGATACGCAGTATTTT
TRBJ2-1,NA,TRBD2,TRBV9,CASSVHQAGDLNEQFF,TGTGCCAGCAGCGTGCACCAAGCGGGAGATTTGAATGAGCAGTTCTTC
TRBJ2-5,few,NA,TRBV7-9,CASRPTGEGQETQYF,TGTGCCAGCAGACCGACAGGGGAGGGCCAGGAGACCCAGTACTTC
TRBJ2-1,many,NA,TRBV6-5,CASSYSRSSYNEQFF,TGTGCCAGCAGTTACTCGCGTAGCTCCTACAATGAGCAGTTCTTC
TRBJ1-5,few,NA,TRBV27,CASSLQGRHQPQHF,TGTGCCAGCAGTTTACAGGGTAGGCATCAGCCCCAGCATTTT
TRBJ2-5,NA,TRBD2,TRBV5-4,CASSFKPFERGVGQETQYF,TGTGCCAGCAGCTTCAAGCCATTCGAGCGGGGGGTGGGGCAAGAGACCCAGTACTTC
TRBJ1-4,NA,NA,TRBV7-6,CASSSPWTDNEELFF,TGTGCCAGCAGCTCTCCCTGGACTGATAATGAAGAACTGTTTTTT
TRBJ2-3,NA,NA,TRBV7-9,CASSQEGRTDTQYF,TGTGCCAGCAGCCAGGAAGGGCGCACAGATACGCAGTATTTT
TRBJ2-1,many,NA,TRBV7-9,CASSRDSSYNEQFF,TGTGCCAGCAGCCGAGACAGCTCCTACAATGAGCAGTTCTTC
TRBJ2-1,NA,TRBD2,TRBV23-1,CASSQSPPLRVSGRDGEQFF,TGCGCCAGCAGTCAATCGCCCCCCCTTAGGGTTAGCGGGAGGGACGGTGAGCAGTTCTTC
TRBJ1-5,few,TRBD1,TRBV4-1,CASSAGQISNQPQHF,TGCGCCAGCAGCGCGGGACAGATTAGCAATCAGCCCCAGCATTTT
TRBJ2-2,few,TRBD1,TRBV15,CATSGTGEIGELFF,TGTGCCACCAGCGGGACAGGGGAAATCGGGGAGCTGTTTTTT
TRBJ2-7,NA,TRBD1,TRBV4-1,CASSVRTPGQSYEQYF,TGCGCCAGCAGCGTCCGGACACCGGGACAGAGCTACGAGCAGTACTTC
TRBJ2-7,NA,NA,TRBV5-1,CASSLVEGEQYF,TGCGCCAGCAGCTTGGTAGAGGGGGAGCAGTACTTC
TRBJ1-1,few,NA,TRBV27,CASSLRQPGRNTEAFF,TGTGCCAGCAGTTTGCGGCAGCCAGGCCGGAACACTGAAGCTTTCTTT
TRBJ1-2,many,NA,TRBV27,CASSASGNYGYTF,TGTGCCAGCAGTGCCTCCGGCAACTATGGCTACACCTTC
TRBJ2-7,NA,TRBD2,TRBV28,CASSFSTGGPHEQYF,TGTGCCAGCAGCTTTTCTACGGGGGGGCCCCACGAGCAGTACTTC
TRBJ2-7,NA,TRBD1,TRBV7-9,CASSSPSAGGPYEQYF,TGTGCCAGCAGCTCCCCAAGTGCAGGGGGACCCTACGAGCAGTACTTC
TRBJ2-7,many,NA,TRBV7-9,CASSLGTGEQYF,TGTGCCAGCAGCTTGGGGACGGGCGAGCAGTACTTC
TRBJ2-2,NA,TRBD1,TRBV6-2/TRBV6-3,CASRELTGPYTGELFF,TGTGCCAGCAGGGAGCTGACAGGGCCTTATACCGGGGAGCTGTTTTTT
TRBJ2-3,NA,TRBD2,TRBV4-1,CASSHPPVSSGVGTDTQYF,TGCGCCAGCAGCCACCCACCGGTGTCTAGCGGGGTTGGCACAGATACGCAGTATTTT
TRBJ2-5,few,TRBD2,TRBV25-1,CASSEVTSGVHQETQYF,TGTGCCAGCAGTGAAGTCACTAGCGGGGTTCACCAAGAGACCCAGTACTTC